This is a list of T cell receptor beta chains from one sample in a study of early T cells in non-severe SARS-CoV-2 infection. TCRdb recomputed calls from the 5' RACE reads with MiXCR, one row per CDR3 protein. The sample includes about 48,000 distinct CDR3 sequences, approximately 13% of them seen just once. The sequencing input was whole blood. These receptors all come from an adult who was a healthcare worker with PCR-confirmed SARS-CoV-2 infection or an uninfected control (not recorded which). The conserved cysteine and the conserved F or W are not part of the CDR3 here. Fields, in order: J gene, CDR3 length, V gene, CDR3 protein.

J gene: TRBJ2-1; CDR3 length: 15; V gene: TRBV27; CDR3 protein: ASSTPPDRYTYNEQF
J gene: TRBJ1-2; CDR3 length: 13; V gene: TRBV18; CDR3 protein: ASSEGQTGLYGYT
J gene: TRBJ1-6; CDR3 length: 14; V gene: TRBV12-3/TRBV12-4; CDR3 protein: ASRSLGGGRNSPLH
J gene: TRBJ1-2; CDR3 length: 13; V gene: TRBV27; CDR3 protein: ASSGGSMLAYGYT
J gene: TRBJ2-3; CDR3 length: 13; V gene: TRBV7-7; CDR3 protein: ASSLIAGSGDTQY
J gene: TRBJ1-2; CDR3 length: 10; V gene: TRBV29-1; CDR3 protein: SVEEGGYGYT
J gene: TRBJ2-7; CDR3 length: 9; V gene: TRBV15; CDR3 protein: ATSGSGQQY
J gene: TRBJ2-7; CDR3 length: 12; V gene: TRBV20-1; CDR3 protein: SARRPGEGYEQY
J gene: TRBJ2-1; CDR3 length: 9; V gene: TRBV18; CDR3 protein: ASSTNNEQF
J gene: TRBJ1-5; CDR3 length: 14; V gene: TRBV18; CDR3 protein: ASSPDGGWGNQPQH
J gene: TRBJ1-5; CDR3 length: 10; V gene: TRBV12-3/TRBV12-4; CDR3 protein: ASSLVGQPQH
J gene: TRBJ2-3; CDR3 length: 11; V gene: TRBV9; CDR3 protein: ASSSGTTDTQY
J gene: TRBJ2-7; CDR3 length: 12; V gene: TRBV20-1; CDR3 protein: SANRQGSEYEQY
J gene: TRBJ2-1; CDR3 length: 13; V gene: TRBV5-1; CDR3 protein: ASSAGTQVVNEQF
J gene: TRBJ2-5; CDR3 length: 13; V gene: TRBV5-4; CDR3 protein: ASSPGFTGQETQY
J gene: TRBJ1-5; CDR3 length: 13; V gene: TRBV5-1; CDR3 protein: ASSLAGVSNQPQH
J gene: TRBJ2-1; CDR3 length: 15; V gene: TRBV12-3/TRBV12-4; CDR3 protein: ASSPVLAGGLYNEQF
J gene: TRBJ2-5; CDR3 length: 9; V gene: TRBV20-1; CDR3 protein: SAKARETQY
J gene: TRBJ2-2; CDR3 length: 11; V gene: TRBV10-1; CDR3 protein: ASSESRHGELF
J gene: TRBJ1-1; CDR3 length: 11; V gene: TRBV6-5; CDR3 protein: ASSTWTGTEAF
J gene: TRBJ2-5; CDR3 length: 9; V gene: TRBV9; CDR3 protein: ASSGGVTQY
J gene: TRBJ1-1; CDR3 length: 11; V gene: TRBV2; CDR3 protein: ASSEVEGSEAF
J gene: TRBJ2-5; CDR3 length: 13; V gene: TRBV5-1; CDR3 protein: ASSFGRTGEETQY
J gene: TRBJ1-5; CDR3 length: 13; V gene: TRBV27; CDR3 protein: ASSLYRGQVQPQH
J gene: TRBJ2-7; CDR3 length: 12; V gene: TRBV7-9; CDR3 protein: ASSRRVAGYEQY
J gene: TRBJ2-7; CDR3 length: 12; V gene: TRBV5-1; CDR3 protein: ASSNLARRGEQY
J gene: TRBJ2-7; CDR3 length: 9; V gene: TRBV18; CDR3 protein: ASSETYEQY
J gene: TRBJ2-2; CDR3 length: 14; V gene: TRBV19; CDR3 protein: ASSIQTSGGTGELF